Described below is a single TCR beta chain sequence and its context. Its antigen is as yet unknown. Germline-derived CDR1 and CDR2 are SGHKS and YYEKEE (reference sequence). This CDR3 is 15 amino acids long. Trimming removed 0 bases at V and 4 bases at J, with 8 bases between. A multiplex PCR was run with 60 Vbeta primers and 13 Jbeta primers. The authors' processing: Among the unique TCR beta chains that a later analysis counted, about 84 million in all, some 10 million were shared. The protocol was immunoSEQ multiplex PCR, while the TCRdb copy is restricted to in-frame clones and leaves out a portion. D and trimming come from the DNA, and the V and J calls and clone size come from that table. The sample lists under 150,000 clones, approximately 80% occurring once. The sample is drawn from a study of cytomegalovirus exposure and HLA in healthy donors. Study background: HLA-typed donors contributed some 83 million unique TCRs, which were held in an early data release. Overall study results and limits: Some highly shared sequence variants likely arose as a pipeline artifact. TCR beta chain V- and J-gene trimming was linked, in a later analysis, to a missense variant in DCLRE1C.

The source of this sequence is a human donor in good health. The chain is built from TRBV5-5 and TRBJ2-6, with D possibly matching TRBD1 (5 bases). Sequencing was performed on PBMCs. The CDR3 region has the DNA TGTGCCAGCAGCTTGGCAGGGCCGGGGGCCAACGTCCTGACTTTC. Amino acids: CASSLAGPGANVLTF.